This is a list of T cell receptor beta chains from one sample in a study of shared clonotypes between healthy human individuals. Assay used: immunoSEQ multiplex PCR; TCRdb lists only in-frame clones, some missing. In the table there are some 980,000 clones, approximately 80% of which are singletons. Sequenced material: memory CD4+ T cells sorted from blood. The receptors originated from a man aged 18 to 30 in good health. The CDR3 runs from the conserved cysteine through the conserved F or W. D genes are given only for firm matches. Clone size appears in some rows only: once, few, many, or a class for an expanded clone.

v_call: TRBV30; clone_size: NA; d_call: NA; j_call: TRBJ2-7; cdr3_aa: CAWASKGSLSEQYF; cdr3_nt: TGTGCCTGGGCTTCAAAGGGGTCTTTAAGCGAGCAGTACTTC
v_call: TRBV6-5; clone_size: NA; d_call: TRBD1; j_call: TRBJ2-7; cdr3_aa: CASSYGQGAYEQYF; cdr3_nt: TGTGCCAGCAGTTATGGACAGGGGGCATACGAGCAGTACTTC
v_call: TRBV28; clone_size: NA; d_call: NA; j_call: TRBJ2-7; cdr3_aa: CASSSGGGNQREQYF; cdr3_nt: TGTGCCAGCAGTTCAGGGGGGGGCAATCAAAGGGAGCAGTACTTC
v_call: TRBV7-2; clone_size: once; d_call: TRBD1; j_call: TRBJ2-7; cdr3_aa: CASGWDSYYEQYF; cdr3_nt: TGTGCCAGCGGGTGGGACAGCTACTACGAGCAGTACTTC
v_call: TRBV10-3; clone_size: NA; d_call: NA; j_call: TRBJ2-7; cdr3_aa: CAIRMGGTEQYF; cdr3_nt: TGTGCCATCCGCATGGGGGGAACCGAGCAGTACTTC
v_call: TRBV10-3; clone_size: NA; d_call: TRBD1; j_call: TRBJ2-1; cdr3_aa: CATEGGDRLNEQFF; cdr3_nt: TGTGCCACAGAGGGTGGGGACAGGCTCAATGAGCAGTTCTTC
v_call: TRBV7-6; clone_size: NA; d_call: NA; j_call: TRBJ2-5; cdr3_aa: CASSPDVGSVKTQYF; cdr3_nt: TGTGCCAGCAGCCCAGACGTGGGTTCCGTAAAGACCCAGTACTTC
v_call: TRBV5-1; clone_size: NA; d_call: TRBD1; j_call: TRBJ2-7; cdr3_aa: CASSSSPGTGSEQYF; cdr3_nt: TGCGCCAGCAGCTCCTCTCCCGGGACAGGGAGCGAGCAGTACTTC
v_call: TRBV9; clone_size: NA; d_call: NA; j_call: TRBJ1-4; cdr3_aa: CASGRRGPLGEKLFF; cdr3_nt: TGTGCTTCCGGAAGAAGGGGACCCCTTGGCGAAAAACTGTTTTTT
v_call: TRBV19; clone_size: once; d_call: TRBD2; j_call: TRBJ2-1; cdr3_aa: CASSKSGVNEQFF; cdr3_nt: TGTGCCAGTAGTAAGAGCGGGGTTAATGAGCAGTTCTTC
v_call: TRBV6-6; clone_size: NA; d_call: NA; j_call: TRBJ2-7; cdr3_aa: CASSYGGRDYEQYF; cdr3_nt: TGTGCCAGCAGTTACGGTGGCAGAGACTACGAGCAGTACTTC
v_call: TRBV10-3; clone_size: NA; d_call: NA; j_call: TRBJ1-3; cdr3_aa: CAIGRDGVSGNTIYF; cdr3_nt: TGTGCCATCGGGCGGGACGGCGTCTCTGGAAACACCATATATTTT
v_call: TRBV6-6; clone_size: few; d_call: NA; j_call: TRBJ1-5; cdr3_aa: CASSPVGEGGQPQHF; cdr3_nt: TGTGCCAGCAGTCCCGTTGGGGAGGGGGGTCAGCCCCAGCATTTT
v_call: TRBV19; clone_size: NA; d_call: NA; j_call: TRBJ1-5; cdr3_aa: CASSIGGSNQPQHF; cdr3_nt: TGTGCCAGTAGTATTGGAGGTAGCAATCAGCCCCAGCATTTT
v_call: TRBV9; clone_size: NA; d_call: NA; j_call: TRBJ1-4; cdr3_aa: CASSVVDNANEKLFF; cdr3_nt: TGTGCCAGCAGCGTAGTGGACAATGCTAATGAAAAACTGTTTTTT
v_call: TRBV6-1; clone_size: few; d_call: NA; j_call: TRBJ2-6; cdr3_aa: CASSEQGSGANVLTF; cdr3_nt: TGTGCCAGCAGTGAACAGGGGTCTGGGGCCAACGTCCTGACTTTC
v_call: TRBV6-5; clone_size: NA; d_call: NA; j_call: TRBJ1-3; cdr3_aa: CASSSSDGSGNTIYF; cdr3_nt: TGTGCCAGCAGTTCGTCAGATGGCTCTGGAAACACCATATATTTT
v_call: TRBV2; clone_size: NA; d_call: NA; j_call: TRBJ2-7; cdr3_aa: CASSGRLEVEQYF; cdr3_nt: TGTGCCAGCAGTGGGAGACTAGAAGTCGAGCAGTACTTC
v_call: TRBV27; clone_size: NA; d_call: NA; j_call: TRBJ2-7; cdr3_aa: CASARDYEQYF; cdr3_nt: TGTGCCAGCGCCAGGGACTACGAGCAGTACTTC
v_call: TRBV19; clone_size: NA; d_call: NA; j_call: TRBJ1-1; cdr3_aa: CASSIWSEGTEAFF; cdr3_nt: TGTGCCAGTAGTATTTGGTCAGAGGGCACTGAAGCTTTCTTT
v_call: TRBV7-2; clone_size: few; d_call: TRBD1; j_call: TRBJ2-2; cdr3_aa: CASSFGTAFTGELFF; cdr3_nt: TGTGCCAGCAGCTTTGGGACAGCTTTTACCGGGGAGCTGTTTTTT
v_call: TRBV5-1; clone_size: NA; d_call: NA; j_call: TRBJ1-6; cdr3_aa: CASSGTLSEGNSPLHF; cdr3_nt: TGCGCCAGCAGCGGAACCCTTTCGGAGGGGAATTCACCCCTCCACTTT
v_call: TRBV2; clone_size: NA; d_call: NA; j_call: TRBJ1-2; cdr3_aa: CASSGQISSYGYTF; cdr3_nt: TGTGCCAGCAGTGGACAGATTTCAAGTTATGGCTACACCTTC
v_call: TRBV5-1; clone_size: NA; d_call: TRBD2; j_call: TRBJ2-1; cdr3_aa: CASSLRGSGTGYEQFF; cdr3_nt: TGCGCCAGCAGCTTACGTGGTAGCGGGACGGGGTATGAGCAGTTCTTC
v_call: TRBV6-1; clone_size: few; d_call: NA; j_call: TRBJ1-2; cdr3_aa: CASSESSQSLYGYTF; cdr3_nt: TGTGCCAGCAGTGAAAGTAGTCAGAGCCTCTATGGCTACACCTTC
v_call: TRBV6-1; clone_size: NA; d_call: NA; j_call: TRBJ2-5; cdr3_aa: CASSRLIYQETQYF; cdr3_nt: TGTGCCAGCAGCCGACTAATTTACCAAGAGACCCAGTACTTC
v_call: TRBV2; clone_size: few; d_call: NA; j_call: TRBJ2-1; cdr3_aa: CASSEQGPYNEQFF; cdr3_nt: TGTGCCAGCAGTGAACAGGGACCCTACAATGAGCAGTTCTTC
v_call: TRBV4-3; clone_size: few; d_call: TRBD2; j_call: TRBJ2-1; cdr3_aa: CASSQISGRAGNEQFF; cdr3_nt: TGCGCCAGCAGCCAAATTAGCGGGAGGGCGGGGAATGAGCAGTTCTTC
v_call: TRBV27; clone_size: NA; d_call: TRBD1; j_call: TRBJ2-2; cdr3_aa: CASSRTRDRGMVRWTGELFF; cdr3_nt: TGTGCCAGCAGCCGAACCCGGGACAGGGGTATGGTTAGGTGGACCGGGGAGCTGTTTTTT
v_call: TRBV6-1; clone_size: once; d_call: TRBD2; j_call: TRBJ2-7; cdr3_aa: CASASLAGDEQYF; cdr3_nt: TGTGCCTCAGCATCTCTAGCGGGAGACGAGCAGTACTTC
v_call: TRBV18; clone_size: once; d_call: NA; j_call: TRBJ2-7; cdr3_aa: CASSSSSYEQYF; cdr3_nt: TGTGCCAGCTCATCATCTTCCTACGAGCAGTACTTC
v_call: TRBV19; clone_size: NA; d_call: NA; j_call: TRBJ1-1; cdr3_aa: CASRPLLGNTEAFF; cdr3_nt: TGTGCCAGTAGGCCCCTGCTGGGGAACACTGAAGCTTTCTTT
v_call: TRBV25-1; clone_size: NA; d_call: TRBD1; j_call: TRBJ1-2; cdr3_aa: CASSETTGLNYGYTF; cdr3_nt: TGTGCCAGCAGTGAAACGACAGGGCTTAACTATGGCTACACCTTC
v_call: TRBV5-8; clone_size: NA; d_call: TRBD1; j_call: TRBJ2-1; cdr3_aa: CASSPGTGKYNEQFF; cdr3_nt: TGTGCCAGCAGCCCCGGGACAGGGAAATACAATGAGCAGTTCTTC
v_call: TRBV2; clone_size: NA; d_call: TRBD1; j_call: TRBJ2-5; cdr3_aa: CATNRGRKETQYF; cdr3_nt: TGTGCCACAAACAGGGGGCGGAAAGAGACCCAGTACTTC
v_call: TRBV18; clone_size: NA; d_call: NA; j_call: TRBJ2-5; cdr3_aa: CASSPLPGQETQYF; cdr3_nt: TGTGCCAGCTCACCACTCCCGGGGCAAGAGACCCAGTACTTC
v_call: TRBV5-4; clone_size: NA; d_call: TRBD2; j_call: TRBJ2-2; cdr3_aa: CASSSRTSGATGELFF; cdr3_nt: TGTGCCAGCAGCTCACGGACTAGCGGGGCTACCGGGGAGCTGTTTTTT
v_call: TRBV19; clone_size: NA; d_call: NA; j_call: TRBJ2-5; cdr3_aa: CASSRREVQETQYF; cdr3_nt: TGTGCCAGTTCCCGGAGGGAGGTACAAGAGACCCAGTACTTC
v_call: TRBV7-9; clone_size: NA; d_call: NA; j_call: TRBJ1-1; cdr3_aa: CASSLVGRGTEAFF; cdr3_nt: TGTGCCAGCAGCTTAGTCGGCAGGGGAACTGAAGCTTTCTTT